Reported below is one T cell receptor beta chain. Its antigen is currently not known. The sample holds no much larger clone one base away, and base qualities are not on file. The time point label, as the study defines it: baseline, week 1 (first vaccination visit). The meaning of the sample's treatment or condition label: pre-vaccination baseline after standard-of-care therapy. Newly diagnosed WHO grade 3 or 4 IDH1-mutant astrocytomas showing loss of nuclear ATRX were present in the donors. The samples were drawn from NOA16, a multicentre, single-arm, open-label phase I trial in Germany that tested a mutant IDH1 peptide vaccine in humans for the first time. Blood drawn at visit V03 was used as the baseline sample for immunogenicity testing. Genomic DNA for TCRB sequencing was isolated from EDTA blood with the DNeasy Blood and Tissue Kit. The method behind the library was the immunoSEQ multiplex PCR assay. Rearranged TCR beta chain sequences were amplified with the hsTCRB Kit following the manufacturer's protocol. An Illumina MiSeq was used to sequence the TCRB libraries. Concerning the study's data processing: The kit vendor's proprietary platform handled demultiplexing, trimming and gene mapping. Entries here come from immuneACCESS through TCRdb and include only in-frame sequences with V and J called. Some clones fail to appear in such tables; in the studies checked, an unresolved V gene covers under half of the shortfall, and the cause of the remainder is unknown. That table supplies the V and J calls and clone size; D and trimming were determined from the DNA. The sample includes some 56,000 clones, with approximately 92% observed a single time. Roughly 2.5% of the sample is in the top ten clones.

This entry is derived from a study of a mutant IDH1 vaccine in newly diagnosed glioma (dated by TCRdb to 2020 to 2022). A note on the overall study: Of the 25 to 35 treated patients, 62.5% were male and roughly 38% were female, and a mean age of about 37 years was recorded. Longitudinal TCRB deep sequencing was performed for about two dozen treated patients wherever samples were available for exploratory analyses. Before enrollment, most patients had been given radiochemotherapy with temozolomide as standard therapy, while the rest had received either radiotherapy alone or temozolomide alone. Six visits were used for peripheral blood collection: V03 (baseline), V05, V07, V10, V12 and V13. Summary of the overall study and its limitations: The authors stated that sample limitations prevented analyses of patient blood samples from being reproduced. Selection of PBMC samples for TCRB deep sequencing was based on availability. Pseudoprogression appeared unrelated to alterations in the top peripheral T cell clonotypes detected by TCRB sequencing. Across multiple MHC alleles, vaccine-induced immune responses were seen in 93.3% of patients.

CDR1 and CDR2, per the germline V gene, are SGHDT and YYEEEE. V loses 1 base of germline sequence and J loses 0 bases, and the interval between the two ends is 5 bases. The CDR3 goes from the cysteine to the phenylalanine over 13 residues. The kept DNA is CDR3 alone, 39 bases in frame from the first base. The specimen was PBMCs, collected from a glioma patient treated with radiotherapy, temozolomide or both. The TCR comes from a middle-aged man with glioma. Recombination joined TRBV5-6 with TRBJ2-7; no D segment can be confidently identified. The nucleotides are TGTGCCAGCAGCTTGATAGGCTCCTACGAGCAGTACTTC. This gives the protein CASSLIGSYEQYF.